Here is one T cell receptor beta chain with its context. There are 17 residues in the CDR3. Germline V CDR1 and CDR2: MNHEY, SVGAGI. The germline V and J ends were trimmed by 7 bases and 3 bases, with 24 bases remaining between them. The source of the sample is a study of T cell repertoires in cytomegalovirus infection. Via MiXCR, TCRdb re-called the reads, giving one row per CDR3 protein. The table shows hundreds of thousands of distinct CDR3 sequences, with around 9.6% occurring only once. The rearrangement joins TRBV6-5 to TRBJ1-1, with D possibly TRBD1 on 5 matching bases. This TCR was recovered from a human donor in good health (CMV status not recorded). Some clones in this sample may be carry-over from other donors' samples. The sample consisted of PBMCs. The CDR3: CASTHQGLPVSDTEAFF. CDR3 in DNA: TGTGCCAGCACCCATCAGGGTCTCCCGGTGTCGGACACTGAAGCTTTCTTT.